This T cell receptor beta chain appears in the sequencing data of a study of OX40 agonist ivuxolimab in advanced cancers. Across the whole study: The group had a mean age of around 60 years, ranged from roughly 20 to 80, and was approximately 81% male.

As concerns this clone: What it binds is unknown.

There are 11 residues in the CDR3. Germline loops: CDR1 SQVTM, CDR2 ANQGSEA. Trimming removed 8 bases from V and 7 bases from J, with 14 bases in between. TCRdb's copy holds only in-frame clones and misses some; the assay was immunoSEQ multiplex PCR. The sample has 82,000 or so clones; approximately 85% are singletons. Study conclusions and caveats: At 0.1 to 3.0 mg/kg and by week 6, clonal expansion occurred in CD4+ and CD8+ blood T cells.

The chain is built from TRBV29-1 and TRBJ1-2; D perhaps matches TRBD1 (6 bases). This clonotype was sampled from an adult with an advanced solid tumor such as melanoma, head and neck, liver or kidney cancer. Sequences were derived from CD4+ or CD8+ T cells sorted from blood, sampled in a trial of the OX40 agonist ivuxolimab. The CDR3 here is CSLRGGFGYTF. For the CDR3, the DNA is TGCAGCCTAAGGGGGGGATTTGGCTACACCTTC.